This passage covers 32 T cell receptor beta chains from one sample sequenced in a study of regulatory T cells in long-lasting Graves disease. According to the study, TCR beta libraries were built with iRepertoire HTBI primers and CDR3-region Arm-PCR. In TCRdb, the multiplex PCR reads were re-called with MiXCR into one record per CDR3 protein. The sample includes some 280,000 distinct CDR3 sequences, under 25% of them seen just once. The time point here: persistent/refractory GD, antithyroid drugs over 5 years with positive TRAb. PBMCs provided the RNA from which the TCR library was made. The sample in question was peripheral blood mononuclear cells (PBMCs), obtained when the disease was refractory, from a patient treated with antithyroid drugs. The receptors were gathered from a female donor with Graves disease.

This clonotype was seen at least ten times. The CDR3 here is CASSSLLQETQYF. CDR3 coding DNA: TGTGCCAGCAGCTCCCTACTTCAAGAGACCCAGTACTTC. The J gene is TRBJ2-5, the V gene TRBV7-3; D is uncertain. The CDR3 has 13 residues. Germline V gene data show CDR1 as SGHTA and CDR2 as FQGTGA. V dropped 4 bases and J dropped 2 bases, with 8 bases sitting between them.

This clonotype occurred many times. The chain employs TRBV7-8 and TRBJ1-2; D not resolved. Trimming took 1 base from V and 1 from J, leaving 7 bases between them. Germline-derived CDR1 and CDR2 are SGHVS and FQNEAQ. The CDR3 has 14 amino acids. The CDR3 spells CASSLGMDNYGYTF. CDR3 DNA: TGTGCCAGCAGCTTAGGGATGGATAACTATGGCTACACCTTC.

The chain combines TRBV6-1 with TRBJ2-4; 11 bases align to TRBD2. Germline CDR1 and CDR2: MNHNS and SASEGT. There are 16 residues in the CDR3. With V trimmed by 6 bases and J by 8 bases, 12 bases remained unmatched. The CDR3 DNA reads TGTGCCAGCAGACCCGATAGCGGGAGGGCCTTTGACATTCAGTACTTC. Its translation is CASRPDSGRAFDIQYF.

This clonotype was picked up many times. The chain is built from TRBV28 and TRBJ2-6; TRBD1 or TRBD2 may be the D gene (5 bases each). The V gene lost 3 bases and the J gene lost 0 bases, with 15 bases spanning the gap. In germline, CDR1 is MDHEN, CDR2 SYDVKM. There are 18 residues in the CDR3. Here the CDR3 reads CASSFGGTGNSGANVLTF. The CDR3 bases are TGTGCCAGCAGTTTTGGTGGGACGGGGAACTCTGGGGCCAACGTCCTGACTTTC.

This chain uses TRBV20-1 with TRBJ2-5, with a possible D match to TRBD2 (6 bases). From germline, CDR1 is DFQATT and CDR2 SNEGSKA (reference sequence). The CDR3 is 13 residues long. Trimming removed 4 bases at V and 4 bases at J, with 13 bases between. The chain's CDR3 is CSANNEAGETQYF. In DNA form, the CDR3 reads TGCAGTGCTAATAATGAAGCGGGAGAGACCCAGTACTTC.

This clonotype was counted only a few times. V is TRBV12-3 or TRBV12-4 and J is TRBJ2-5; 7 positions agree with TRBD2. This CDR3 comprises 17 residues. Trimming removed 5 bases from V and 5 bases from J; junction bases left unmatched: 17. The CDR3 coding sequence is TGTGCCAGCAGTCCCTCCCTTCCGGGTCCCGGGGGGGAGACCCAGTACTTC. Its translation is CASSPSLPGPGGETQYF.

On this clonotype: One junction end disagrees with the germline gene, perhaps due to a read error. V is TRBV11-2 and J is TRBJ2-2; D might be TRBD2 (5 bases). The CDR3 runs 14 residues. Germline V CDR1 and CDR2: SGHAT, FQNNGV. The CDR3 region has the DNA TGTGCCAGCAGCTTAATCGGGAACACCCGGGAGCTGTTTTTT. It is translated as CASSLIGNTRELFF. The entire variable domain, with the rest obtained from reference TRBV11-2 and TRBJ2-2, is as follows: EAGVAQSPRYKIIEKRQSVAFWCNPISGHATLYWYQQILGQGPKLLIQFQNNGVVDDSQLPKDRFSAERLKGVDSTLKIQPAKLEDSAVYLCASSLIGNTRELFFGEGSRLTVL.

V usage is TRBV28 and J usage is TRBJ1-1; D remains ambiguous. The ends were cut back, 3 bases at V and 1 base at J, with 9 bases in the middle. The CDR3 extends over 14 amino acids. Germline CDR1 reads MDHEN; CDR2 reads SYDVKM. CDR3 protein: CASSFGETNTEAFF. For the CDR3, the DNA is TGTGCCAGCAGTTTCGGAGAAACGAACACTGAAGCTTTCTTT.

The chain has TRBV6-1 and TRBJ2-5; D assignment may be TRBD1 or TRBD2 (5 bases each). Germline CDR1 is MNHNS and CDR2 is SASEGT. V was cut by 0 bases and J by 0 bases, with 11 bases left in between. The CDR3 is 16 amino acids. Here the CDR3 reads CASSEAEGSHQETQYF. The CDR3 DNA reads TGTGCCAGCAGTGAAGCCGAGGGGTCGCACCAAGAGACCCAGTACTTC.

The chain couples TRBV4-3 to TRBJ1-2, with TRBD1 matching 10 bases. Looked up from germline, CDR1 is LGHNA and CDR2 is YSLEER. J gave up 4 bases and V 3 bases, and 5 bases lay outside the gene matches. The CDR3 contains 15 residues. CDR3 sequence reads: CASSQGTGEPYGYTF. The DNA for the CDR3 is TGCGCCAGCAGCCAGGGGACAGGGGAACCCTATGGCTACACCTTC.

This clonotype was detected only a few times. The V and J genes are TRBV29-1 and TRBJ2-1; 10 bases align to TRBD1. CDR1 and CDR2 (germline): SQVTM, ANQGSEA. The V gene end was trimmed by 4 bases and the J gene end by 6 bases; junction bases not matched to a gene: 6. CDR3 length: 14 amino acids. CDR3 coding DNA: TGCAGCGTTGTAGGGACAGGGGCATTCAATGAGCAGTTCTTC. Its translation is CSVVGTGAFNEQFF.

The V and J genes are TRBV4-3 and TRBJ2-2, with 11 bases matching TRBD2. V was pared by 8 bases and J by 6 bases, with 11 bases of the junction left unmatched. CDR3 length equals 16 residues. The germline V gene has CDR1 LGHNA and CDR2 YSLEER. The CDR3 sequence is CASSSPLAGVPGELFF. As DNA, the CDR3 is TGCGCCAGCTCTAGCCCACTAGCGGGAGTACCCGGGGAGCTGTTTTTT.

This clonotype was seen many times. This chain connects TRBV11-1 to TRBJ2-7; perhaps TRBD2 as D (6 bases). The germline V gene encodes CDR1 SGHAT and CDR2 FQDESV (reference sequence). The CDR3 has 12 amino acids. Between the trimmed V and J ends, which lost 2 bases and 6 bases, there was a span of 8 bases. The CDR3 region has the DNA TGTGCCAGCAGCTTAACGGGGGTCGAGCAGTACTTC. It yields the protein CASSLTGVEQYF. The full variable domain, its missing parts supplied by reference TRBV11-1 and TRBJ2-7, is EAEVAQSPRYKITEKSQAVAFWCDPISGHATLYWYRQILGQGPELLVQFQDESVVDDSQLPKDRFSAERLKGVDSTLKIQPAELGDSAMYLCASSLTGVEQYFGPGTRLTVT.

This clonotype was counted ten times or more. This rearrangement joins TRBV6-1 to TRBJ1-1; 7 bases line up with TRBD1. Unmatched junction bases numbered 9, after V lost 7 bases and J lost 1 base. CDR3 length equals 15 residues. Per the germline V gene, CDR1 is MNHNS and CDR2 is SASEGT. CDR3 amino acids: CASNKIRGENTEAFF. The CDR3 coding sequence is TGTGCCAGCAATAAGATCAGGGGGGAGAACACTGAAGCTTTCTTT.

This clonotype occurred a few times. CDR3 coding DNA: TGTGCCAGCAGCTTTTCCGGGGACGGAAACACCATATATTTT. Its protein product is CASSFSGDGNTIYF. J is TRBJ1-3 and V is TRBV7-2; possibly TRBD1 for D (5 bases). This CDR3 comprises 14 residues. The germline V gene encodes CDR1 SGHTA and CDR2 FQGNSA. Trimming took off 3 bases at V and 4 bases at J, with 10 bases between the two ends.

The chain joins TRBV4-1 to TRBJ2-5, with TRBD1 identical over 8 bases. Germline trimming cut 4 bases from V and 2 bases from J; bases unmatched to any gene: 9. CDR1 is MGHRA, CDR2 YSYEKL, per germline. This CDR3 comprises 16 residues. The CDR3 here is CASSPAVQGGQETQYF. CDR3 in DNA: TGCGCCAGCAGCCCAGCGGTACAGGGGGGACAAGAGACCCAGTACTTC.

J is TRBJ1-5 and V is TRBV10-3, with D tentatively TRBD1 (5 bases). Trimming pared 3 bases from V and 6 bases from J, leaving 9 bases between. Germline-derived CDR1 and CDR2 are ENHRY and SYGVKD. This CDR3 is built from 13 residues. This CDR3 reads CAISDRVGQPQHF. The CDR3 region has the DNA TGTGCCATCAGTGACAGGGTCGGTCAGCCCCAGCATTTT.

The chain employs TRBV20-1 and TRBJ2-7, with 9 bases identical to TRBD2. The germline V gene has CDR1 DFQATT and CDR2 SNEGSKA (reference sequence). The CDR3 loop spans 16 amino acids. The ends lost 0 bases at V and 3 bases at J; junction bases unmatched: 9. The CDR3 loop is CSARDAPGTSLYEQYF. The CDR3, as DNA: TGCAGTGCTAGAGATGCCCCTGGGACTAGCCTCTACGAGCAGTACTTC.

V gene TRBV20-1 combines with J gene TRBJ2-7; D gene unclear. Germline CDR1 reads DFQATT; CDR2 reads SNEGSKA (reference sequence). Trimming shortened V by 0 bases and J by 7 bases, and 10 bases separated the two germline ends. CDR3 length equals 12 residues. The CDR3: CSARDPPREQYF. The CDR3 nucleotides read TGCAGTGCTAGAGATCCACCGCGGGAGCAGTACTTC.

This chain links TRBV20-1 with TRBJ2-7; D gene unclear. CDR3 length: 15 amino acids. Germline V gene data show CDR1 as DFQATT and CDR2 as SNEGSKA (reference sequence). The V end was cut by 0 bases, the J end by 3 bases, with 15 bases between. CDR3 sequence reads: CSARDSGGWVYEQYF. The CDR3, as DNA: TGCAGTGCTAGAGATTCTGGTGGGTGGGTCTACGAGCAGTACTTC.

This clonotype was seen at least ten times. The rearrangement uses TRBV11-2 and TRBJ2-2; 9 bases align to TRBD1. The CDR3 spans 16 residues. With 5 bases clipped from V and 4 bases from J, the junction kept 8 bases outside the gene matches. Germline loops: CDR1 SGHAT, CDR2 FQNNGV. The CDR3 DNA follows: TGTGCCAGCAGCCGCATGGGACAGGGTGGCACCGGGGAGCTGTTTTTT. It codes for CASSRMGQGGTGELFF.

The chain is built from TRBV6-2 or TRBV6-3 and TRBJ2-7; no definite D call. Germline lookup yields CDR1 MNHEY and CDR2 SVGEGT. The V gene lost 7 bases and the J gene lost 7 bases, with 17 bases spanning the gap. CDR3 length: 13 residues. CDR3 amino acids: CASTGSPPREQYF. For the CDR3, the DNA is TGTGCCAGCACTGGAAGTCCGCCCAGAGAGCAGTACTTC.

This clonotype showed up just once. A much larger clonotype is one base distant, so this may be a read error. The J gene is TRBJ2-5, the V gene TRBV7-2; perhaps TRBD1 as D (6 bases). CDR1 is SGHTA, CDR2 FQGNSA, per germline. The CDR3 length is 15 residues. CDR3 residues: CAGSLTGTPGETQYF. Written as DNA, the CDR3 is TGTGCCGGCAGCTTAACAGGGACCCCCGGCGAGACCCAGTACTTC.

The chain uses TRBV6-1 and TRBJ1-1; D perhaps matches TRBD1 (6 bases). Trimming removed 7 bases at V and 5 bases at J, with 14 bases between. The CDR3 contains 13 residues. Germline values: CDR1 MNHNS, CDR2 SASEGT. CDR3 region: CASTDGGGTEAFF. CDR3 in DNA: TGTGCCAGCACCGATGGGGGCGGGACTGAAGCTTTCTTT.

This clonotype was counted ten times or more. The chain's CDR3 is CASSYQLDSFPLHF. The DNA for the CDR3 is TGTGCCAGCAGTTACCAATTGGACAGTTTTCCCCTCCACTTT. The V call is TRBV6-5, the J call TRBJ1-6; TRBD1 might be the D (6 bases). V lost 2 bases, J lost 13 bases, and 15 bases lay in between. The CDR3 is made up of 14 amino acids. In germline, CDR1 is MNHEY, CDR2 SVGAGI.

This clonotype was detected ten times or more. CDR3 DNA: TGTGCCAGCTCACCAGGGGGTAACGCTTTCTTT. Amino acid sequence: CASSPGGNAFF. J is TRBJ1-1 and V is TRBV18, with D perhaps TRBD1 (5 bases). The germline V gene encodes CDR1 KGHSH and CDR2 LQKENI. The CDR3 extends over 11 amino acids. V was cut by 2 bases and J by 11 bases, with 9 bases left in between.

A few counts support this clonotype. CDR3 bases: TGTGCCAGCAGCGCCGAGCCCCTCGGACTAGCGGGAGCAGATACGCAGTATTTT. Its protein is CASSAEPLGLAGADTQYF. The rearrangement joins TRBV9 to TRBJ2-3; 13 bases map to TRBD2. The V segment lost 3 bases and the J segment 4 bases; nucleotides outside the gene matches: 11. Germline V gene data show CDR1 as SGDLS and CDR2 as YYNGEE. This CDR3 comprises 18 residues.

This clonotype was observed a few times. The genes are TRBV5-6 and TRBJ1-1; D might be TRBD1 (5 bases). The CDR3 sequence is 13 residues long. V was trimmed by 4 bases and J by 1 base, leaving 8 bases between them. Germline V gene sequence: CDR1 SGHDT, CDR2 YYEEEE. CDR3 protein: CASSVRGNTEAFF. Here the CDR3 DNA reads TGTGCCAGCAGCGTGAGGGGGAACACTGAAGCTTTCTTT.

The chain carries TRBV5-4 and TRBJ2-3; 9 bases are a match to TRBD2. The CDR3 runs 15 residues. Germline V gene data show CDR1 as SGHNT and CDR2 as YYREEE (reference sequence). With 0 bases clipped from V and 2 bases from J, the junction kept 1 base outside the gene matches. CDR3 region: CASSLGLAVTDTQYF. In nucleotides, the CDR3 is TGTGCCAGCAGCTTGGGACTAGCGGTCACAGATACGCAGTATTTT.

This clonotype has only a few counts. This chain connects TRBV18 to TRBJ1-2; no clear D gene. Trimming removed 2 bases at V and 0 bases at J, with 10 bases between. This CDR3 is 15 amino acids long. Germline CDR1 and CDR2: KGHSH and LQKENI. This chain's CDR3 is CASSPTGSPNYGYTF. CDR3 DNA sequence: TGTGCCAGCTCACCAACTGGTTCCCCTAACTATGGCTACACCTTC.

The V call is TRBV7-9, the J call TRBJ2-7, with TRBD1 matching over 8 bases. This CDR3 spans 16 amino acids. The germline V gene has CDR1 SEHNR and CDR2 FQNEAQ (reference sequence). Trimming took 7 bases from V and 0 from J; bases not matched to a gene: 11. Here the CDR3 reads CASTSYGTGDSYEQYF. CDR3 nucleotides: TGTGCCAGCACCTCGTATGGGACAGGTGACTCCTACGAGCAGTACTTC.

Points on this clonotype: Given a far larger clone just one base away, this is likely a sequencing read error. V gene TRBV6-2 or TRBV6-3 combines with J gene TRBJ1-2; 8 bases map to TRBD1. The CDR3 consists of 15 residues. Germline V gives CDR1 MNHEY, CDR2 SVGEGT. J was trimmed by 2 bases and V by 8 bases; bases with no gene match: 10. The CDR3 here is CASGLSGTGNYGYTF. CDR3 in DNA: TGTGCCAGCGGCCTGTCAGGGACAGGCAACTATGGCTACACCTTC.